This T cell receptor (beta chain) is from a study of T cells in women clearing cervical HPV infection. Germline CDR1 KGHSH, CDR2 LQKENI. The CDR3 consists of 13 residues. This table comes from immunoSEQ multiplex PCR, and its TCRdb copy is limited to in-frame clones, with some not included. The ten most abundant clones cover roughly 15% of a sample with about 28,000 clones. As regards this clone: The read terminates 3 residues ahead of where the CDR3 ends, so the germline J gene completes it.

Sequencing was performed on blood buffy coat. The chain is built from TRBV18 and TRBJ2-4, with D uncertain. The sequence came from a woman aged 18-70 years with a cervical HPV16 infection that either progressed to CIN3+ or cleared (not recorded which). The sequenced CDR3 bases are TGTGCCAGCTCACCCGCCCCAAACTATGGT. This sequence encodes CASSPAPNYG. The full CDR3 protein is CASSPAPNYGQYF.